This TCR beta chain was captured in a study of blood T cell repertoires in COVID-19. Those enrolled, adults aged about 18 to 95 years, came from fewer than 25 US areas. Unmatched junction bases numbered 4, after V lost 1 base and J lost 8 bases. From germline, CDR1 is SGHRS and CDR2 YFSETQ. The CDR3 totals 14 residues. The assay was immunoSEQ multiplex PCR, and TCRdb's table has in-frame clones only and misses some. The sample comprises around 240,000 clones, just under 90% of which are singletons, and over 0.75% rests with the top ten. This clonotype was sampled from a man aged 50 to 59 who had been exposed to COVID-19. The sequencing input was PBMCs or T cells enriched from blood (not recorded which). This rearrangement joins TRBV5-1 to TRBJ1-4, with 8 bases fitting TRBD1. CDR3 in DNA: TGCGCCAGCAGCTTGAACAGGGGGAGGGAAAAACTGTTTTTT. It encodes CASSLNRGREKLFF. Supplemented by reference TRBV5-1 and TRBJ1-4, the full variable domain reads KAGVTQTPRYLIKTRGQQVTLSCSPISGHRSVSWYQQTPGQGLQFLFEYFSETQRNKGNFPGRFSGRQFSNSRSEMNVSTLELGDSALYLCASSLNRGREKLFFGSGTQLSVL.